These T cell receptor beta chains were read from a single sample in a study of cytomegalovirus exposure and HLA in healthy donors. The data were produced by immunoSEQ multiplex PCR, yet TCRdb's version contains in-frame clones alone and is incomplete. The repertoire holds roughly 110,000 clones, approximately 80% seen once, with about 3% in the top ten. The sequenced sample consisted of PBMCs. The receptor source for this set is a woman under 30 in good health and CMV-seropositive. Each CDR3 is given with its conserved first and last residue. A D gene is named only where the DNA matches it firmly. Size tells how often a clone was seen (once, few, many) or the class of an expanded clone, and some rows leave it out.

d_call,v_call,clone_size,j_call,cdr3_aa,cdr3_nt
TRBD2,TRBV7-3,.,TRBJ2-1,CASSLGRGGSGHEQFF,TGTGCCAGCAGCTTAGGAAGGGGCGGGAGTGGCCATGAGCAGTTCTTC
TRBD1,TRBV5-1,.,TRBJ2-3,CASSLEWTTGDSTDTQYF,TGCGCCAGCAGCTTAGAATGGACGACAGGGGATAGCACAGATACGCAGTATTTT
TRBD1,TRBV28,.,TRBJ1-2,CASSHQQGRAGYTF,TGTGCCAGCAGTCATCAACAGGGGCGCGCTGGCTACACCTTC
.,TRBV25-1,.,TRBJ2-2,CASSEPTGMENTGELFF,TGTGCCAGCAGTGAACCCACAGGGATGGAAAACACCGGGGAGCTGTTTTTT
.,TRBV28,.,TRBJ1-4,CASSSFATNEKLFF,TGTGCCAGCAGTAGCTTTGCAACTAATGAAAAACTGTTTTTT
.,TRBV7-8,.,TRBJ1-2,CASSVTVRTTGYTF,TGTGCCAGCAGCGTAACGGTACGGACAACGGGCTACACCTTC
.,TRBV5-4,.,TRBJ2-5,CASSLPPQETQYF,TGTGCCAGCAGCTTGCCCCCGCAAGAGACCCAGTACTTC
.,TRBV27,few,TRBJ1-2,CASSITPGVPFRGYTF,TGTGCCAGCAGTATTACCCCAGGGGTACCCTTTCGGGGCTACACCTTC
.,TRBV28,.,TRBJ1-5,CASRQPGDNQPQHF,TGTGCCAGCAGGCAACCCGGGGACAATCAGCCCCAGCATTTT
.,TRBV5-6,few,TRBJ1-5,CASSLVRDQPQHF,TGTGCCAGCAGCTTGGTCAGGGATCAGCCCCAGCATTTT
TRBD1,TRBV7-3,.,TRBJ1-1,CASSLWGQSRTEAFF,TGTGCCAGCAGCTTATGGGGACAGTCTCGGACTGAAGCTTTCTTT
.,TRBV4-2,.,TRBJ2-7,CASSQDYYWISVTYEQYF,TGTGCCAGCAGCCAAGATTATTATTGGATTAGCGTGACCTACGAGCAGTACTTC
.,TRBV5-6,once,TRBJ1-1,CASSLGRSEAFF,TGTGCCAGCAGCTTGGGACGGAGTGAAGCTTTCTTT
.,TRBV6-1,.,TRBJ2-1,CASPDRNEQFF,TGTGCCAGCCCTGACAGGAATGAGCAGTTCTTC
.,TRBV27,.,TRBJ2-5,CASSPTDGRGETQYF,TGTGCCAGCAGTCCCACCGACGGAAGGGGGGAGACCCAGTACTTC
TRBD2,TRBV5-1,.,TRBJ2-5,CASSPDPSGKETQYF,TGCGCCAGCAGCCCAGACCCTAGCGGGAAGGAGACCCAGTACTTC
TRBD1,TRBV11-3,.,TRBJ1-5,CASSLGQDLNQPQHF,TGTGCCAGCAGCTTGGGACAGGACCTAAATCAGCCCCAGCATTTT
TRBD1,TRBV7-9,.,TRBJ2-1,CASTGQEIYNEQFF,TGTGCCAGCACGGGACAGGAGATTTACAATGAGCAGTTCTTC
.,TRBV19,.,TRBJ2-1,CASSIVANAPYNEQFF,TGTGCCAGTAGTATAGTAGCGAATGCCCCATACAATGAGCAGTTCTTC
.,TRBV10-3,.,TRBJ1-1,CAIKERVGVNTEAFF,TGTGCCATCAAAGAGCGGGTAGGCGTGAACACTGAAGCTTTCTTT